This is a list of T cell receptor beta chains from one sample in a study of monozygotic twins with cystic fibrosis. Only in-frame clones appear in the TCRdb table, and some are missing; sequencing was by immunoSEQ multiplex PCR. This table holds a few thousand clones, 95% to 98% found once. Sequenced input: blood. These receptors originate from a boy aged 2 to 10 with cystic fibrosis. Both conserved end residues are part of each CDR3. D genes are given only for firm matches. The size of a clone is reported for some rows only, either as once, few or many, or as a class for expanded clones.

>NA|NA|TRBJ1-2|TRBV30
CAWSVLKGGYTF
TGTGCCTGGAGTGTATTAAAGGGAGGCTACACCTTC
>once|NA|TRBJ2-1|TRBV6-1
CALRTPNNEQFF
TGTGCTCTACGGACGCCCAACAATGAGCAGTTCTTC
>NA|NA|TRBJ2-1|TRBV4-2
CASSHRAPPPYNEQFF
TGTGCCAGCAGCCATCGAGCCCCCCCACCCTACAATGAGCAGTTCTTC
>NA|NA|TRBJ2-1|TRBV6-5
CASSYSYGLNEQFF
TGTGCCAGCAGTTACTCGTACGGCCTCAATGAGCAGTTCTTC
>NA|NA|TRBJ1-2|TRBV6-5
CASSSRVDGYTF
TGTGCCAGCAGTAGCAGGGTAGATGGCTACACCTTC
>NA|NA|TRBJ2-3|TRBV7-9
CASSPRALTGAADTQYF
TGTGCCAGCAGCCCGCGTGCACTCACGGGGGCCGCAGATACGCAGTATTTT
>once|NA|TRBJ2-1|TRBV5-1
CASNLGDQEQFF
TGCGCCAGCAACCTAGGGGACCAGGAGCAGTTCTTC
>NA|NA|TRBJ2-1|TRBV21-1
CASSNPRTSGSYNEQFF
TGTGCCAGCAGCAATCCCCGGACTAGCGGTTCCTACAATGAGCAGTTCTTC
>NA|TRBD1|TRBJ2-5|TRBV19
CASSRTGRLETQYF
TGTGCCAGTAGTCGGACAGGGCGTTTGGAGACCCAGTACTTC
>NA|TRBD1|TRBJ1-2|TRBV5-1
CASSMDRVGFDYGYTF
TGCGCCAGCAGCATGGACAGGGTGGGGTTTGACTATGGCTACACCTTC
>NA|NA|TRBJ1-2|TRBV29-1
CSVEDGGGYTF
TGCAGCGTTGAAGATGGGGGGGGCTACACCTTC
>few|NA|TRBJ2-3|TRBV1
CTSSQEPSAGKTDTQYF
TGCACCAGCAGCCAAGAGCCCTCCGCGGGGAAGACAGATACGCAGTATTTT
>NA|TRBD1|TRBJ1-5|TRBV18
CASSLDRGGNQPQHF
TGTGCCAGCTCACTGGACAGGGGTGGCAATCAGCCCCAGCATTTT
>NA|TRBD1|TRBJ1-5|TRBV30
CACTGTVDNQPQHF
TGTGCCTGTACCGGGACAGTTGACAATCAGCCCCAGCATTTT
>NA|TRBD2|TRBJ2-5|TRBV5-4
CASSTGLAEQETQYF
TGTGCCAGCAGCACGGGACTAGCGGAGCAAGAGACCCAGTACTTC
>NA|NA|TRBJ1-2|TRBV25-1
CASSEDNYGYTF
TGTGCCAGCAGTGAAGATAACTATGGCTACACCTTC
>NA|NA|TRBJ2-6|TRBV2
CASSESRGSGANVLTF
TGTGCCAGCAGTGAAAGTAGGGGTTCTGGGGCCAACGTCCTGACTTTC
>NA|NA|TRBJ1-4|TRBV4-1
CASSPSPARENEKLFF
TGCGCCAGCAGTCCATCCCCGGCCAGGGAGAATGAAAAACTGTTTTTT
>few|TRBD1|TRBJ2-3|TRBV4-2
CASSAGTGTDTQYF
TGTGCCAGCAGTGCCGGGACAGGGACGGATACGCAGTATTTT
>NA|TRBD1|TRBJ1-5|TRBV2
CASSRAQGENQPQHF
TGTGCCAGCAGCCGCGCGCAGGGGGAAAATCAGCCCCAGCATTTT
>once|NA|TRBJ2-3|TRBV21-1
CASSNEAGEEGTDTQYF
TGTGCCAGCAGCAACGAGGCAGGGGAGGAGGGCACAGATACGCAGTATTTT
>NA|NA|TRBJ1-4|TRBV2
CASRGGANEKLFF
TGTGCCAGCAGGGGAGGAGCAAATGAAAAACTGTTTTTT
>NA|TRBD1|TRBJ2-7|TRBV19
CASSSTGANEQYF
TGTGCCAGTAGTTCTACAGGGGCCAACGAGCAGTACTTC